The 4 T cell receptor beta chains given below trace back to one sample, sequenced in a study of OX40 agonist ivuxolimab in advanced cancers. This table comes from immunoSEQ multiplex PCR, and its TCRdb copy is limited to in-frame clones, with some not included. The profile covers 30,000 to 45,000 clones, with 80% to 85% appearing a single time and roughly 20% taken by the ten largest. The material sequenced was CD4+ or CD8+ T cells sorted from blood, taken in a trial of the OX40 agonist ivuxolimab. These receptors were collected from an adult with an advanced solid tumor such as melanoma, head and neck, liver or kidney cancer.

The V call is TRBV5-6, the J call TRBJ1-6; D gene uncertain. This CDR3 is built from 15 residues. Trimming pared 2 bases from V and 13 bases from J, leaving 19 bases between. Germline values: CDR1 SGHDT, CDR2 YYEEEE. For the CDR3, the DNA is TGTGCCAGCAGCTTTGGGTGGGTGCGGGAGTCGCCCCTCCACTTT. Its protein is CASSFGWVRESPLHF.

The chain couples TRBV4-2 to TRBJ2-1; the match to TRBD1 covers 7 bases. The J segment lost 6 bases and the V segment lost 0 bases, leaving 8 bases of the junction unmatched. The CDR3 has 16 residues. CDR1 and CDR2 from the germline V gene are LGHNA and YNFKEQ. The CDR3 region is CASSQEEGAVSNEQFF. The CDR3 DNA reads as TGTGCCAGCAGCCAAGAAGAGGGGGCGGTTTCCAATGAGCAGTTCTTC.

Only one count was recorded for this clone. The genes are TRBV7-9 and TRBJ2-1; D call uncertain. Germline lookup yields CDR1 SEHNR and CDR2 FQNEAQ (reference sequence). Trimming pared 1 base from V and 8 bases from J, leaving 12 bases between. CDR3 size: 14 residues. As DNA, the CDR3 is TGTGCCAGCAGCTTAGTGGAAGTCTGGTATGAGCAGTTCTTC. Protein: CASSLVEVWYEQFF.

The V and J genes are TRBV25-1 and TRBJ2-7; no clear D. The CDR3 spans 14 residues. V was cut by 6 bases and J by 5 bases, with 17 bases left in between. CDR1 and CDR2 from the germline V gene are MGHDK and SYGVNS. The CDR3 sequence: CASSPFLGRDEQYF. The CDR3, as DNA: TGTGCCAGCAGCCCCTTTTTGGGTAGGGACGAGCAGTACTTC.